This T cell receptor beta chain was found in a study of T cell clonality in common variable immunodeficiency. Study-wide results and limits: Fewer deletions and N-nucleotide insertions were reportedly seen in common variable immunodeficiency TCR beta sequences.

Produced via immunoSEQ multiplex PCR; TCRdb's table is partial and in-frame only. Recorded here are under 25,000 clones, none singletons. This CDR3 has 17 amino acids. Germline values: CDR1 SGHRS, CDR2 YFSETQ. Trimming shortened V by 3 bases and J by 3 bases, and 16 bases separated the two germline ends. This clone was observed at least ten times. What it binds is not known. The observed sequence ends 3 residues before the CDR3 terminus, with the missing tail filled in from the germline J gene. The sample consisted of peripheral blood mononuclear cells. The clonotype comes from a human donor with common variable immunodeficiency. The V and J genes are TRBV5-1 and TRBJ1-6; the D gene is possibly TRBD1 (5 bases). CDR3 bases read: TGCGCCAGCAGCTCGGGAACGACAGAGCTCTATAATTCACCC. As protein: CASSSGTTELYNSP. The whole CDR3 is CASSSGTTELYNSPLHF.